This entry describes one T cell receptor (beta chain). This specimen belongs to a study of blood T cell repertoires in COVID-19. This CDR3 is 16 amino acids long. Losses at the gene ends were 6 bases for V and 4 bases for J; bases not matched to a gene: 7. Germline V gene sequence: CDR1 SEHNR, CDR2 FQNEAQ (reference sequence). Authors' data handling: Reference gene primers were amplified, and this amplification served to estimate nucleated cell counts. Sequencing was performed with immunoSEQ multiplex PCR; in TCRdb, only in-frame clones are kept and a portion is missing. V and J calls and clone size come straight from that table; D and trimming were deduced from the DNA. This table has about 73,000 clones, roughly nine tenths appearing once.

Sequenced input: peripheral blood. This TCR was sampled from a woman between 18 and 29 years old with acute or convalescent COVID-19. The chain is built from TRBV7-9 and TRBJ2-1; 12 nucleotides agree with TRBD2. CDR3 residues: CASRSQTSGSYNEQFF. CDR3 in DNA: TGTGCCAGCAGAAGTCAGACTAGCGGGAGTTACAATGAGCAGTTCTTC.